The 5 T cell receptor beta chains presented below share a single source sample, sequenced in a study of early T cells in non-severe SARS-CoV-2 infection. One entry per CDR3 protein results from TCRdb running MiXCR on the 5' RACE reads. The sample lists 25,000 to 30,000 distinct CDR3 sequences, 4% to 5.5% occurring once. Sequenced material: whole blood. Source of these receptors: an adult who was a healthcare worker with PCR-confirmed SARS-CoV-2 infection or an uninfected control (not recorded which).

This clonotype was picked up many times. V and J are TRBV7-2 and TRBJ1-1, with unresolved D. CDR3 size: 14 residues. V was cut by 5 bases and J by 0 bases, with 10 bases left in between. Germline CDR1 reads SGHTA; CDR2 reads FQGNSA. CDR3 amino acids: CASSIQNMNTEAFF. The DNA of the CDR3 is TGTGCCAGCAGCATACAGAACATGAACACTGAAGCTTTCTTT. The whole variable domain, filled in from reference TRBV7-2 and TRBJ1-1, reads GAGVSQSPSNKVTEKGKDVELRCDPISGHTALYWYRQSLGQGLEFLIYFQGNSAPDKSGLPSDRFSAERTGGSVSTLTIQRTQQEDSAVYLCASSIQNMNTEAFFGQGTRLTVV.

Ten or more counts support this clonotype. This rearrangement joins TRBV9 to TRBJ2-5; 12 bases line up with TRBD1. CDR3 size: 16 residues. Germline V lookup: CDR1 SGDLS, CDR2 YYNGEE. The J segment lost 4 bases and the V segment lost 3 bases, leaving 7 bases of the junction unmatched. CDR3 DNA: TGTGCCAGCAGCGAAGGGGGACAGGGGGCTATAGAGACCCAGTACTTC. This translates into CASSEGGQGAIETQYF.

This clonotype has at least ten counts. The rearrangement joins TRBV5-1 to TRBJ2-2, with 8 nucleotides matching TRBD1. Per the germline V gene, CDR1 is SGHRS and CDR2 is YFSETQ. The CDR3 runs to 16 residues. With V trimmed by 2 bases and J by 5 bases, 8 bases remained unmatched. The CDR3: CASSFAGQGGTGELFF. In nucleotides, the CDR3 is TGCGCCAGCAGCTTCGCCGGACAGGGTGGGACCGGGGAGCTGTTTTTT.

This chain links TRBV7-9 with TRBJ2-7, with a weak D call TRBD2 (6 bases). The CDR3 is made up of 15 amino acids. The V gene's germline CDR1 is SEHNR and CDR2 FQNEAQ (reference sequence). Trimming shortened V by 2 bases and J by 4 bases, and 15 bases separated the two germline ends. CDR3 bases: TGTGCCAGCAGCTTATTTCCTAGCGAGCCATACGAGCAGTACGTC. Translating it yields CASSLFPSEPYEQYV.

The chain is built from TRBV10-3 and TRBJ2-3, with unresolved D. There are 13 residues in the CDR3. The V and J ends lost 7 bases and 3 bases respectively, with 11 bases between them. Germline V gene data show CDR1 as ENHRY and CDR2 as SYGVKD. CDR3 protein: CAIKVGLTDTQYF. In nucleotides, the CDR3 is TGTGCCATCAAAGTAGGGTTAACAGATACGCAGTATTTT.